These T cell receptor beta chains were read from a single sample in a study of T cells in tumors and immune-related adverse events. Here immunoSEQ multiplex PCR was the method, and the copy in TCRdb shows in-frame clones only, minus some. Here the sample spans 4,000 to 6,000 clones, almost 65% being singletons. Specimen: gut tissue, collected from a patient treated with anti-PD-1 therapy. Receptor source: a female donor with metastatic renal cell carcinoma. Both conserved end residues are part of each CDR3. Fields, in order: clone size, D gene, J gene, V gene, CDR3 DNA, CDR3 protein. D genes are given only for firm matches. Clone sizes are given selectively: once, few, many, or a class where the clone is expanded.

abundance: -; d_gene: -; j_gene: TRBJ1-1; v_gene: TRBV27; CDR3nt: TGTGCCAGCAGTTCACGCCGGACATCTGAAGCTTTCTTT; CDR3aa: CASSSRRTSEAFF
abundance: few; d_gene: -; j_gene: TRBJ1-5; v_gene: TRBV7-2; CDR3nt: TGTGCCAGCAGCTACGGGGGGGGTGCGGGCAATCAGCCCCAGCATTTT; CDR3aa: CASSYGGGAGNQPQHF
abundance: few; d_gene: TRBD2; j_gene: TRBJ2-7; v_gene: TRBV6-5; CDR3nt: TGTGCCAGCAAGGCGGGAGGCTCCACCTACGAGCAGTACTTC; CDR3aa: CASKAGGSTYEQYF
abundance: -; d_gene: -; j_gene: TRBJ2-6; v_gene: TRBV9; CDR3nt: TGTGCCAGCAGCCAACAGATCTCTGGGGCCAACGTCCTGACTTTC; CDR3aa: CASSQQISGANVLTF
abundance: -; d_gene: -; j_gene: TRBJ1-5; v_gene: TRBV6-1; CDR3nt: TGTGCCAGCAGAGAAACAGGAGACAATCAGCCCCAGCATTTT; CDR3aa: CASRETGDNQPQHF
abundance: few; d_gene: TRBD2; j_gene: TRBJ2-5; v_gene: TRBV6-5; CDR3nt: TGTGCCAGCAGTTTAAAGCGGGAGCTGCAGACCCAGTACTTC; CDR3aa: CASSLKRELQTQYF
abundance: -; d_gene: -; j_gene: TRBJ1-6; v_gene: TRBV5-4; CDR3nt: TGTGCCAGCAGCTTGTCACTTGCGAGGGGGTCATCACCCCTCCACTTT; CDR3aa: CASSLSLARGSSPLHF
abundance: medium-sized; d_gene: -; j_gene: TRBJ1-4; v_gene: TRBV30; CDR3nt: TGTGCCTGGAGTGAGGATGGAGGGGGGAAAAATGAAAAACTGTTTTTT; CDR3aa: CAWSEDGGGKNEKLFF
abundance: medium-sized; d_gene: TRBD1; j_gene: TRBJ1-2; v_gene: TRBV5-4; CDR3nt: TGTGCCAGCAGCCCTGGGGGACAGGGTGCCTATGGCTACACCTTC; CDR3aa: CASSPGGQGAYGYTF
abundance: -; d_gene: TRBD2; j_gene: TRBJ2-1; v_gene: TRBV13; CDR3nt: TGTGCCAGCAGCTTACGCCCCCAACTAGCGGGAGGGGACAATGAGCAGTTCTTC; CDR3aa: CASSLRPQLAGGDNEQFF
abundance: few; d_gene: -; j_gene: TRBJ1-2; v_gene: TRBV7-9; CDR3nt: TGTGCCAGCAGCCCACAGGGACTAGGCGGCTACACCTTC; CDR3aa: CASSPQGLGGYTF
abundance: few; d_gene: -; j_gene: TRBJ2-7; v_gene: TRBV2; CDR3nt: TGTGCCAGCAGTGAAGCGCGGTACGAGCAGTACTTC; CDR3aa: CASSEARYEQYF
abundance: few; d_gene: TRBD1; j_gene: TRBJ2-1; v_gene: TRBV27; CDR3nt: TGTGCCAGCACGGTACAGGGGTCTCCTGGGGAGCAGTTCTTC; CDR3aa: CASTVQGSPGEQFF
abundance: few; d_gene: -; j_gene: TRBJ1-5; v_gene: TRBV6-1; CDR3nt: TGTGCCAGCAGTGACTTACTACGGGGCAGCAATCAGCCCCAGCATTTT; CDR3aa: CASSDLLRGSNQPQHF
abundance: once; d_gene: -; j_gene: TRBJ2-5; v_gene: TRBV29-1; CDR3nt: TGCAGCGTTGATCGGTTAGGCCAGGAGACCCAGTACTTC; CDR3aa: CSVDRLGQETQYF
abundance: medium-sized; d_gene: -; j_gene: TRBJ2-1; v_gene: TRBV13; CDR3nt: TGTGCCAGCAGCTTCGGGGATGAGCAGTTCTTC; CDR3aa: CASSFGDEQFF
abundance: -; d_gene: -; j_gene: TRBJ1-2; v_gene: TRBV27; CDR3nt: TGTGCCAGCAGTTTATCGTGGTTGACGGGGGTTTCCTATGGCTACACCTTC; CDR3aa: CASSLSWLTGVSYGYTF
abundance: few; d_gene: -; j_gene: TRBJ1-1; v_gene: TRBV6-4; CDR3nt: TGTGCCAGCAGTGACTCCAGCCTCACTGAAGCTTTCTTT; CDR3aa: CASSDSSLTEAFF